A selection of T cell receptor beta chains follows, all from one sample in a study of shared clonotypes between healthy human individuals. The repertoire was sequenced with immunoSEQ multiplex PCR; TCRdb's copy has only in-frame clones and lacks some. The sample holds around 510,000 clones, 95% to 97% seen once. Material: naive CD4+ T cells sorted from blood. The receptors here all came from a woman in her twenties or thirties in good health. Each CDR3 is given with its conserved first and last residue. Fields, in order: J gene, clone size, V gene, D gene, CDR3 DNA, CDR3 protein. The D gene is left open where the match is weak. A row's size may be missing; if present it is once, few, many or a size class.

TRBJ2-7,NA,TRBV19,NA,TGTGCCAGTAGGATGGAAAGCTCCTACGAGCAGTACTTC,CASRMESSYEQYF
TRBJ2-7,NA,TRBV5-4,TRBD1,TGTGCCAGCAGCTTCTCGACCGGGGACAGCTACTACGAGCAGTACTTC,CASSFSTGDSYYEQYF
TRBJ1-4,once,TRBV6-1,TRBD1,TGTGCCAGCAGGAAGGACAGGGTGGATGAAAAACTGTTTTTT,CASRKDRVDEKLFF
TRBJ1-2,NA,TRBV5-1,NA,TGCGCCAGCAGCTTGGAGGCGGCACAACGGGGCTATGGCTACACCTTC,CASSLEAAQRGYGYTF
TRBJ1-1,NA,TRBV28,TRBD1,TGTGCCAGTACAGGGGGCGGGTTGGTAGGCGTCCTTGGGACTGAAGCTTTCTTT,CASTGGGLVGVLGTEAFF
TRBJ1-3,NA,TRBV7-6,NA,TGTGCCAGCAGCGCTCACAGGGAGTCCGGAAACACCATATATTTT,CASSAHRESGNTIYF
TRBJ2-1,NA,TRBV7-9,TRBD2,TGTGCCAGCAGCCCCGGGACTAGCGGGGCCGCCAATGAGCAGTTCTTC,CASSPGTSGAANEQFF
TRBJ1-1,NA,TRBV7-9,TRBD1,TGTGCCAGCAGCCACAGTAACAGGGGGCGCGGGACTGAAGCTTTCTTT,CASSHSNRGRGTEAFF
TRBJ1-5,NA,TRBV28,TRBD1,TGTGCCAGCACCGGGACAGTAAGCAATCAGCCCCAGCATTTT,CASTGTVSNQPQHF
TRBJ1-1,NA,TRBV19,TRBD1,TGTGCCAGTAGTCACAGACAGGGGTTGAACACTGAAGCTTTCTTT,CASSHRQGLNTEAFF
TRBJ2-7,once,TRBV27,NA,TGTGCCAGCAGTTCACACGGGCCAGGGGGGAGTTACGAGCAGTACTTC,CASSSHGPGGSYEQYF
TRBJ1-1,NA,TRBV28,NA,TGTGCCAGCAGTCAAACAGGGCCTGAAGCTTTCTTT,CASSQTGPEAFF
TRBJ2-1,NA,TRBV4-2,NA,TGTGCCAGCAGCCACGCACGAGGGGGAAATGAGCAGTTCTTC,CASSHARGGNEQFF
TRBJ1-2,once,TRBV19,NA,TGTGCCAGTAGTCACGTGGAGGCGGGCCATGGCTACACCTTC,CASSHVEAGHGYTF
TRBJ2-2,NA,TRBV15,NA,TGTGCCACCAGCAAGGGGACGGGACTGAACACCGGGGAGCTGTTTTTT,CATSKGTGLNTGELFF
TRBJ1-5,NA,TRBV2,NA,TGTGCCAGCAGTTCCATCAGCTACAATCAGCCCCAGCATTTT,CASSSISYNQPQHF
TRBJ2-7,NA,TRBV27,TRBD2,TGTGCCAGCAGTTCAGGCCCGGGACTAGCGGCCTCCTACGAGCAGTACTTC,CASSSGPGLAASYEQYF
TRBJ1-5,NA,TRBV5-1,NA,TGCGCCAGCATGAATAGCGAGGGGGTGGTTCAGCCCCAGCATTTT,CASMNSEGVVQPQHF